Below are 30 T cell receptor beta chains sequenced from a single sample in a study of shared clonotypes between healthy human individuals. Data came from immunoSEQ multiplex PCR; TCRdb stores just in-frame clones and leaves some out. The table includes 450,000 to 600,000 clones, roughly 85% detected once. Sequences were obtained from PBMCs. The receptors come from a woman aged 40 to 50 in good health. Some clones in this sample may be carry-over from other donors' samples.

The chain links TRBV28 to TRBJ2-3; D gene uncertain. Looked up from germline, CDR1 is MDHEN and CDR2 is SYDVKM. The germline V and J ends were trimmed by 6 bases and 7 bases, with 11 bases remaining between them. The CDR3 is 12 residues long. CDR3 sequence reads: CASSAGRNTQYF. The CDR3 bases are TGTGCCAGCAGCGCCGGACGGAATACGCAGTATTTT.

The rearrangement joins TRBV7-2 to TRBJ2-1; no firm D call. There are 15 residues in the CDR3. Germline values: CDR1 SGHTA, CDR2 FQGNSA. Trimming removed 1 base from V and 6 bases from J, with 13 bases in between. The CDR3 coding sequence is TGTGCCAGCAGCTTAGGGACCGCTGGGGTCAATGAGCAGTTCTTC. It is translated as CASSLGTAGVNEQFF.

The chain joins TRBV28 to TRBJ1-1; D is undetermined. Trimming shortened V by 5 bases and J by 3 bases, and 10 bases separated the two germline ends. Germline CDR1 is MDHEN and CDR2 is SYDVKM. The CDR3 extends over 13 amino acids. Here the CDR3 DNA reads TGTGCCAGCAGTGCCCGCATGGACACTGAAGCTTTCTTT. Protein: CASSARMDTEAFF.

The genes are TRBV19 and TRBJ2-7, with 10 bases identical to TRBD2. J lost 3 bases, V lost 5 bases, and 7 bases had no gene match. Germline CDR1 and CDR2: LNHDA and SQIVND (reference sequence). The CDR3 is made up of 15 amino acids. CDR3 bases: TGTGCCAGTAGTGCCTCCGGGACTAGCGACTACGAGCAGTACTTC. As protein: CASSASGTSDYEQYF. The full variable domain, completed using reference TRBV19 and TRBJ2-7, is DGGITQSPKYLFRKEGQNVTLSCEQNLNHDAMYWYRQDPGQGLRLIYYSQIVNDFQKGDIAEGYSVSREKKESFPLTVTSAQKNPTAFYLCASSASGTSDYEQYFGPGTRLTVT.

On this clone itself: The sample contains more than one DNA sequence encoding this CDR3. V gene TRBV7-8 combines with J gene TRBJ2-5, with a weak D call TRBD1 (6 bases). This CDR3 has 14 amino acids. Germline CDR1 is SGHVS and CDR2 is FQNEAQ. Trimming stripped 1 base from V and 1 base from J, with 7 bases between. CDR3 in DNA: TGTGCCAGCAGCTTAGGGACAGTCCAAGAGACCCAGTACTTC. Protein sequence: CASSLGTVQETQYF.

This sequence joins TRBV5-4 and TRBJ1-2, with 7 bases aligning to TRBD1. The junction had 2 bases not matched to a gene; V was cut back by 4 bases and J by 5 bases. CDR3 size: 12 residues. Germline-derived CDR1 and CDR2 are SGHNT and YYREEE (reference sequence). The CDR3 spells CASSPGQYGYTF. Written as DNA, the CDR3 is TGTGCCAGCAGCCCGGGACAGTATGGCTACACCTTC. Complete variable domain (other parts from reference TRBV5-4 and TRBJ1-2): ETGVTQSPTHLIKTRGQQVTLRCSSQSGHNTVSWYQQALGQGPQFIFQYYREEENGRGNFPPRFSGLQFPNYSSELNVNALELDDSALYLCASSPGQYGYTFGSGTRLTVV.

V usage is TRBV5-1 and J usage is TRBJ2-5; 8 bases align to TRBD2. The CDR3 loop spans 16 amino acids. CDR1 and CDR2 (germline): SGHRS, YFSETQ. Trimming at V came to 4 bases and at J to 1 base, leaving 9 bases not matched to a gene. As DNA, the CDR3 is TGCGCCAGCAGCCCAGGTGGCGGGAGGCCCCAAGAGACCCAGTACTTC. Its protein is CASSPGGGRPQETQYF.

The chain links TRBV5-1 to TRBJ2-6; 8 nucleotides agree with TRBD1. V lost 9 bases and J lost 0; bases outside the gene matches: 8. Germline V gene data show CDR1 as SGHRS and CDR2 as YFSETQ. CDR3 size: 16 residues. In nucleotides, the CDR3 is TGCGCCATCAGGGACAGGCCAAGCTCTGGGGCCAACGTCCTGACTTTC. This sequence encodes CAIRDRPSSGANVLTF.

The CDR3: CASSKRDSLNYGYTF. The CDR3 DNA reads TGTGCCAGCAGCAAACGGGACAGTCTCAACTATGGCTACACCTTC. The chain carries TRBV5-6 and TRBJ1-2; 7 nucleotides match TRBD1. Germline V gene lookup returns CDR1 SGHDT and CDR2 YYEEEE. The CDR3 runs to 15 residues. V lost 4 bases to trimming and J lost 2 bases; unmatched junction nucleotides: 8.

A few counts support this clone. CDR3: CASSPLGSTEAFF. CDR3 DNA: TGTGCCAGCAGCCCACTGGGGAGCACTGAAGCTTTCTTT. The chain has TRBV7-8 and TRBJ1-1; D unresolved. The CDR3 has 13 amino acids. V was shortened by 5 bases and J by 4 bases, with 11 bases between the two germline ends. Germline-derived CDR1 and CDR2 are SGHVS and FQNEAQ.

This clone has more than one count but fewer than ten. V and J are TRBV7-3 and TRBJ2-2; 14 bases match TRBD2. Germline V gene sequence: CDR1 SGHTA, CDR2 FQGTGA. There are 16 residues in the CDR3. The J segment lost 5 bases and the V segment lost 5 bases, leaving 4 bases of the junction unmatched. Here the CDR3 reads CASSQGLAGGTGELFF. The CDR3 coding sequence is TGTGCCAGCAGCCAAGGACTAGCGGGAGGAACCGGGGAGCTGTTTTTT.

CDR3 sequence (DNA): TGTGCCAGCAGAAAGACACACTACGAGCAGTACTTC. The encoded protein is CASRKTHYEQYF. The chain couples TRBV7-8 to TRBJ2-7; no clear D. This CDR3 spans 12 amino acids. V was clipped by 6 bases and J by 3 bases, with 9 bases between them. Germline CDR1 and CDR2: SGHVS and FQNEAQ.

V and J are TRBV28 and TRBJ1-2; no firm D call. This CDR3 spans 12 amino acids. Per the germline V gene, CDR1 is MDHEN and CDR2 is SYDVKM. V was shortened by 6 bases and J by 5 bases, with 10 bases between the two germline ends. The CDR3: CASSGTGYGYTF. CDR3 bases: TGTGCCAGCAGCGGCACTGGGTATGGCTACACCTTC.

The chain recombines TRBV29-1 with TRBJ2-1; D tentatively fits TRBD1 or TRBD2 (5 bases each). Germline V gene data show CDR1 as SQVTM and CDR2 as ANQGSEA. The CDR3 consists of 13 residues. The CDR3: CSATHSLGDEQFF. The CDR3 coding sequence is TGCAGTGCTACTCACAGTTTGGGGGATGAGCAGTTCTTC.

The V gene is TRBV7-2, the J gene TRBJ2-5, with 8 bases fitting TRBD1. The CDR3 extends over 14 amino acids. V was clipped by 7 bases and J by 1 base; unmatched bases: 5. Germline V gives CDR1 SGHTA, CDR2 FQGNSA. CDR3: CASNLGQVQETQYF. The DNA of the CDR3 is TGTGCCAGCAACCTGGGACAGGTCCAAGAGACCCAGTACTTC.

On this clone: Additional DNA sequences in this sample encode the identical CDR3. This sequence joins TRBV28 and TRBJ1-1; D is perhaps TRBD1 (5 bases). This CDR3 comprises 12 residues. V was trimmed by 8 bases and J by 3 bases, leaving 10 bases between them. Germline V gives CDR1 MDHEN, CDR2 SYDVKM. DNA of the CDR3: TGTGCCAGCGGAAGAGGGGACACTGAAGCTTTCTTT. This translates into CASGRGDTEAFF.

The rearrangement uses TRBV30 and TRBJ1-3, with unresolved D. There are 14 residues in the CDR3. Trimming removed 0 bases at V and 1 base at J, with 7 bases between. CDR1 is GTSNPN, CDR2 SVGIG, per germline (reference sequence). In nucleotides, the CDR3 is TGTGCCTGGAGTGTTCTGCTATCTGGAAACACCATATATTTT. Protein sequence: CAWSVLLSGNTIYF.

The CDR3 here is CASSLQGTGELFF. The CDR3 coding sequence is TGTGCCAGCAGCTTACAGGGCACCGGGGAGCTGTTTTTT. The chain carries TRBV7-3 and TRBJ2-2; TRBD1 is a possible D gene (5 bases). The V end was cut by 2 bases, the J end by 4 bases, with 5 bases between. The germline gives CDR1 SGHTA, CDR2 FQGTGA. The CDR3 spans 13 residues.

In DNA, the CDR3 is TGTGCCAGTTCGGCGGAGACAACCTACAATGAGCAGTTCTTC. Translating gives CASSAETTYNEQFF. V is TRBV6-4 and J is TRBJ2-1; no firm D call. Germline V gives CDR1 MRHNA, CDR2 SNTAGT. This CDR3 contains 14 residues. V lost 9 bases to trimming and J lost 2 bases, with 14 bases between them.

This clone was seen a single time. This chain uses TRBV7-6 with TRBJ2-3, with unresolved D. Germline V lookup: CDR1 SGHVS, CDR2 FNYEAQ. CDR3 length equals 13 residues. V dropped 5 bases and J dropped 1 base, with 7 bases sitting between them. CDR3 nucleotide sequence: TGTGCCAGCAGCCCCCTTGGCACAGATACGCAGTATTTT. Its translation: CASSPLGTDTQYF.

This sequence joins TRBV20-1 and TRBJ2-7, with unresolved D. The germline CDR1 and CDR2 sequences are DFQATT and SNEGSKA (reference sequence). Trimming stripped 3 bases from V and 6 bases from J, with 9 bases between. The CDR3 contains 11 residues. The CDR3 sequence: CSASDPGEQYF. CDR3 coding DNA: TGCAGTGCTAGCGACCCGGGCGAGCAGTACTTC.

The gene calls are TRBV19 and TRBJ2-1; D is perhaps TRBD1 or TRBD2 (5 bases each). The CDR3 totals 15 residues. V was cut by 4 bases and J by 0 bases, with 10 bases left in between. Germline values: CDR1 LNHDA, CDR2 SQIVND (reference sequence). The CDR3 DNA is TGTGCCAGTAGTAGGGGGTACCTCTCCTACAATGAGCAGTTCTTC. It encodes CASSRGYLSYNEQFF. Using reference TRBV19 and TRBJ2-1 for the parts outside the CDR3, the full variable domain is DGGITQSPKYLFRKEGQNVTLSCEQNLNHDAMYWYRQDPGQGLRLIYYSQIVNDFQKGDIAEGYSVSREKKESFPLTVTSAQKNPTAFYLCASSRGYLSYNEQFFGPGTRLTVL.

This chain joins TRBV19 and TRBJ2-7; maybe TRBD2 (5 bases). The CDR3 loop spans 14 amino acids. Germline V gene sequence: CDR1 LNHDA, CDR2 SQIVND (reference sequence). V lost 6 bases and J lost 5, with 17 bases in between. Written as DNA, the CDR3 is TGTGCCAGTAGCTTGACCGGGAAGCCAGACGAGCAGTACTTC. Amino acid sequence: CASSLTGKPDEQYF.

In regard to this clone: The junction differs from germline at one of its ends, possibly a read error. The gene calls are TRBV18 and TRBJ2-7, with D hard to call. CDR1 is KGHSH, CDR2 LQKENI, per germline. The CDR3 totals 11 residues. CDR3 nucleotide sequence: TGTACCAGCTCACCAGGCCACGAGCAGTACTTC. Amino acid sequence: CTSSPGHEQYF.

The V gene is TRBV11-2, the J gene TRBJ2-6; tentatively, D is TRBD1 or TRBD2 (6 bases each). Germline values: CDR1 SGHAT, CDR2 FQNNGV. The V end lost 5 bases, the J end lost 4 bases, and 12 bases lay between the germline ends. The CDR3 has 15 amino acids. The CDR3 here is CASSPRGAGANVLTF. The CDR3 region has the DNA TGTGCCAGCAGCCCTAGGGGGGCAGGGGCCAACGTCCTGACTTTC.

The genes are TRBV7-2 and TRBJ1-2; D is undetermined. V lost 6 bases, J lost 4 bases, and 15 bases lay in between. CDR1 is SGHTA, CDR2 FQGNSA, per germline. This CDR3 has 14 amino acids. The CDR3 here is CASSPVGGSYGYTF. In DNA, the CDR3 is TGTGCCAGCAGTCCAGTGGGCGGATCCTATGGCTACACCTTC. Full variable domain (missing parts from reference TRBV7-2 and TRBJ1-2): GAGVSQSPSNKVTEKGKDVELRCDPISGHTALYWYRQSLGQGLEFLIYFQGNSAPDKSGLPSDRFSAERTGGSVSTLTIQRTQQEDSAVYLCASSPVGGSYGYTFGSGTRLTVV.

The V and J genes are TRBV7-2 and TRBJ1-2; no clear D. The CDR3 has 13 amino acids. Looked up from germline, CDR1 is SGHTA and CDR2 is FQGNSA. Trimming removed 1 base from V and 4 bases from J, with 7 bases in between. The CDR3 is CASSLDNSYGYTF. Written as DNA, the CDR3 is TGTGCCAGCAGCTTAGACAATTCCTATGGCTACACCTTC.

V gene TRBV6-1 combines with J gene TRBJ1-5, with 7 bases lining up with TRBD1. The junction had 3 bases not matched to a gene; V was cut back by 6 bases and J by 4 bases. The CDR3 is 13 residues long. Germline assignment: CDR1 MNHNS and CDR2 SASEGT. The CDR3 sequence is CASSPDRNQPQHF. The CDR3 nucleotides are TGTGCCAGCAGCCCGGACAGGAATCAGCCCCAGCATTTT.

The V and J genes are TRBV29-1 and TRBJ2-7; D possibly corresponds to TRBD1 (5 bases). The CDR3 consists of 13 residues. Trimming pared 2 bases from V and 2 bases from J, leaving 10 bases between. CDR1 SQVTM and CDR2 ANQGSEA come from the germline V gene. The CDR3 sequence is CSVEPTGTYEQYF. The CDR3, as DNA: TGCAGCGTTGAACCCACAGGTACCTACGAGCAGTACTTC.

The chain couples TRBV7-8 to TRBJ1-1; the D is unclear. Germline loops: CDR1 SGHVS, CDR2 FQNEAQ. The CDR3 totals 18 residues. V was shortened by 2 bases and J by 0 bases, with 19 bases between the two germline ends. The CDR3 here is CASSLRPAQTHMNTEAFF. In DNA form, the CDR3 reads TGTGCCAGCAGCTTAAGGCCCGCCCAGACACACATGAACACTGAAGCTTTCTTT. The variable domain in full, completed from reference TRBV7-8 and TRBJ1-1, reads GAGVSQSPRYKVAKRGQDVALRCDPISGHVSLFWYQQALGQGPEFLTYFQNEAQLDKSGLPSDRFFAERPEGSVSTLKIQRTQQEDSAVYLCASSLRPAQTHMNTEAFFGQGTRLTVV.